The 21 T cell receptor beta chains below were found in one sample sequenced in a study of blood T cell repertoires in COVID-19. Profiled with immunoSEQ multiplex PCR; TCRdb holds only in-frame clones, not every one. Counted here are 200,000 to 300,000 clones, roughly 80% occurring once; the ten biggest clones make up around 3.3%. The sequenced material came from PBMCs or T cells enriched from blood (not recorded which). The receptor source for this set is a woman in her thirties or forties who had been exposed to COVID-19.

The V and J genes are TRBV19 and TRBJ2-7; TRBD2 aligns across 13 bases. Germline values: CDR1 LNHDA, CDR2 SQIVND (reference sequence). The CDR3 extends over 14 amino acids. J lost 3 bases, V lost 7 bases, and 3 bases had no gene match. In nucleotides, the CDR3 is TGTGCCAGTATGAGGACTAGCGGGGGCTACGAGCAGTACTTC. The encoded protein is CASMRTSGGYEQYF.

The genes are TRBV14 and TRBJ2-1, with D possibly being TRBD2 (6 bases). The CDR3 length is 15 residues. Per germline, CDR1 SGHDN and CDR2 FVKESK. Trimming took off 2 bases at V and 2 bases at J, with 10 bases between the two ends. The CDR3 sequence is CASSQTRGTYNEQFF. The CDR3 coding sequence is TGTGCCAGCAGCCAAACGCGGGGTACCTACAATGAGCAGTTCTTC.

The chain joins TRBV10-3 to TRBJ2-7; TRBD1 is a possible D gene (6 bases). From germline, CDR1 is ENHRY and CDR2 SYGVKD. This CDR3 contains 16 residues. Trimming shortened V by 0 bases and J by 3 bases, and 15 bases separated the two germline ends. This chain's CDR3 is CAISESMGTSLYEQYF. The CDR3 DNA reads TGTGCCATCAGTGAGTCGATGGGGACAAGCCTCTACGAGCAGTACTTC.

This sequence joins TRBV29-1 and TRBJ2-5; 7 positions agree with TRBD2. J lost 9 bases, V lost 7 bases, and 14 bases had no gene match. The CDR3 extends over 13 amino acids. Looked up from germline, CDR1 is SQVTM and CDR2 is ANQGSEA. The CDR3 region has the DNA TGCAGCGCAACGGGGAGCCCTGGGGGGGCCCAGTACTTC. Translation gives CSATGSPGGAQYF.

The chain recombines TRBV19 with TRBJ1-2; 8 bases align to TRBD1. This CDR3 has 19 amino acids. CDR1 and CDR2 from the germline V gene are LNHDA and SQIVND (reference sequence). Trimming removed 0 bases from V and 4 bases from J; junction bases left unmatched: 16. The CDR3 protein is CASSIDASTGVEGSYGYTF. The DNA of the CDR3 is TGTGCCAGTAGTATAGATGCTTCGACAGGGGTGGAAGGGAGCTATGGCTACACCTTC.

The chain joins TRBV6-1 to TRBJ2-2; TRBD1 matches 9 bases. The junction had 14 bases not matched to a gene; V was cut back by 2 bases and J by 4 bases. Germline V CDR1 and CDR2: MNHNS, SASEGT. The CDR3 extends over 19 amino acids. The CDR3 bases are TGTGCCAGCAGTGAACGCACTTTTACAGGGGGCGTTGGCACCGGGGAGCTGTTTTTT. Translation: CASSERTFTGGVGTGELFF.

The V gene is TRBV6-1, the J gene TRBJ1-3, with D tentatively TRBD1 (5 bases). With 4 bases removed from V and 2 bases from J, the gap between germline ends came to 9 bases. Per the germline V gene, CDR1 is MNHNS and CDR2 is SASEGT. This CDR3 has 14 residues. The CDR3 reads CASSAGSTGNTIYF. The CDR3 bases are TGTGCCAGCAGTGCAGGGTCCACTGGAAACACCATATATTTT.

The V call is TRBV2, the J call TRBJ1-5; TRBD1 is a possible D gene (5 bases). V was trimmed by 4 bases and J by 2 bases, leaving 12 bases between them. The germline gives CDR1 SNHLY, CDR2 FYNNEI. The CDR3 covers 15 residues. Written as DNA, the CDR3 is TGTGCCAGCAGTGGAGTGGGCAGGGGCAATCAGCCCCAGCATTTT. It codes for CASSGVGRGNQPQHF. The variable domain in full, with the rest retrieved from reference TRBV2 and TRBJ1-5, is EPEVTQTPSHQVTQMGQEVILRCVPISNHLYFYWYRQILGQKVEFLVSFYNNEISEKSEIFDDQFSVERPDGSNFTLKIRSTKLEDSAMYFCASSGVGRGNQPQHFGDGTRLSIL.

The genes are TRBV2 and TRBJ2-7; tentative D call: TRBD2 (7 bases). The CDR3 consists of 16 residues. The germline gives CDR1 SNHLY, CDR2 FYNNEI. The V end lost 6 bases, the J end lost 7 bases, and 25 bases lay between the germline ends. Here the CDR3 reads CASSLIPAGALWEQYF. DNA for the CDR3: TGTGCCAGCAGCCTAATCCCGGCGGGGGCACTATGGGAGCAGTACTTC.

V is TRBV18 and J is TRBJ1-6; 9 bases are a match to TRBD1. With 5 bases clipped from V and 8 bases from J, the junction kept 4 bases outside the gene matches. This CDR3 comprises 14 residues. From germline, CDR1 is KGHSH and CDR2 LQKENI. CDR3 loop: CASSGTGGDSPLHF. CDR3 DNA sequence: TGTGCCAGCTCAGGAACAGGGGGCGATTCACCCCTCCACTTT.

V and J are TRBV3-1 (or the pseudogene TRBV3-2) and TRBJ1-4, with D possibly TRBD1 on 5 matching bases. CDR3 length equals 17 residues. Trimming shortened V by 3 bases and J by 7 bases, and 21 bases separated the two germline ends. Germline-derived CDR1 and CDR2 are LGHDT and YNNKEL (reference sequence). CDR3 residues: CASSQVPSGGTSEKLFF. In nucleotides, the CDR3 is TGTGCCAGCAGCCAGGTCCCGTCGGGAGGGACGAGTGAAAAACTGTTTTTT.

J is TRBJ1-2 and V is TRBV5-1; D is ambiguous. With 0 bases removed from V and 0 bases from J, the gap between germline ends came to 9 bases. Germline-derived CDR1 and CDR2 are SGHRS and YFSETQ. The CDR3 is 15 residues long. The CDR3 spells CASSLARGTNYGYTF. In nucleotides, the CDR3 is TGCGCCAGCAGCTTGGCGCGCGGAACTAACTATGGCTACACCTTC. The whole variable domain, remainder taken from reference TRBV5-1 and TRBJ1-2, is KAGVTQTPRYLIKTRGQQVTLSCSPISGHRSVSWYQQTPGQGLQFLFEYFSETQRNKGNFPGRFSGRQFSNSRSEMNVSTLELGDSALYLCASSLARGTNYGYTFGSGTRLTVV.

The chain uses TRBV7-2 and TRBJ2-7; D not certain. Trimming left V 1 base short and J 0 bases short, with 7 bases between. This CDR3 region has 14 residues. Germline values: CDR1 SGHTA, CDR2 FQGNSA. CDR3 bases: TGTGCCAGCAGCTTAGAAGTTAGCTCCTACGAGCAGTACTTC. Translated, it gives CASSLEVSSYEQYF.

This clone was seen more than once but under ten times. This rearrangement joins TRBV14 to TRBJ2-7; possible D gene TRBD2, 6 bases. V dropped 6 bases and J dropped 0 bases, with 24 bases sitting between them. Germline CDR1 reads SGHDN; CDR2 reads FVKESK. The CDR3 extends over 18 amino acids. The CDR3 is CASSHTRDSLISSYEQYF. The CDR3 DNA sequence: TGTGCCAGCAGTCACACACGGGACTCCCTTATCTCCTCCTACGAGCAGTACTTC. The full variable domain, with the rest looked up from reference TRBV14 and TRBJ2-7, is EAGVTQFPSHSVIEKGQTVTLRCDPISGHDNLYWYRRVMGKEIKFLLHFVKESKQDESGMPNNRFLAERTGGTYSTLKVQPAELEDSGVYFCASSHTRDSLISSYEQYFGPGTRLTVT.

The chain uses TRBV6-5 and TRBJ2-1, with 9 bases identical to TRBD2. Germline CDR1 MNHEY, CDR2 SVGAGI. Trimming at V came to 2 bases and at J to 6 bases, leaving 8 bases not matched to a gene. There are 16 residues in the CDR3. The CDR3 DNA reads TGTGCCAGCAGTTACCAAGGACTAGCGTCTCCCAATGAGCAGTTCTTC. As protein: CASSYQGLASPNEQFF.

Remarks on this clone: The same CDR3 also results from other DNA sequences found in this sample. Here the CDR3 DNA reads TGTGCCAGCAGCCAAGAGGTGCGACAGGGGGGTCAGCCCCAGCATTTT. This translates into CASSQEVRQGGQPQHF. The V call is TRBV4-2, the J call TRBJ1-5; 9 nucleotides agree with TRBD1. V gave up 0 bases and J gave up 6 bases; unmatched junction bases: 6. Germline CDR1 is LGHNA and CDR2 is YNFKEQ. The CDR3 runs 16 residues.

V is TRBV6-6 and J is TRBJ1-5; 7 positions match TRBD1. Looked up from germline, CDR1 is MNHNY and CDR2 is SVGAGI (reference sequence). Germline trimming cut 4 bases from V and 5 bases from J; bases unmatched to any gene: 11. This CDR3 has 16 residues. The CDR3 loop is CASSSGTTGVHQPQHF. The CDR3 region has the DNA TGTGCCAGCAGTTCCGGAACTACAGGGGTACATCAGCCCCAGCATTTT.

The sample holds a few counts of this clone. The CDR3 loop is CASSLVGTGVGQPQHF. The CDR3 region has the DNA TGTGCCAGCAGCTTAGTCGGGACAGGAGTAGGTCAGCCCCAGCATTTT. V is TRBV7-2 and J is TRBJ1-5, with 8 bases fitting TRBD1. V gave up 1 base and J gave up 6 bases; unmatched junction bases: 8. Germline CDR1 reads SGHTA; CDR2 reads FQGNSA. This CDR3 contains 16 residues. Looking up the rest from reference TRBV7-2 and TRBJ1-5 gives the full variable domain: GAGVSQSPSNKVTEKGKDVELRCDPISGHTALYWYRQSLGQGLEFLIYFQGNSAPDKSGLPSDRFSAERTGGSVSTLTIQRTQQEDSAVYLCASSLVGTGVGQPQHFGDGTRLSIL.

Here the CDR3 DNA reads TGCGCCAGCAGCCAAGGGGAGGCTGGCTACGAGCAGTACTTC. Amino acid sequence: CASSQGEAGYEQYF. V is TRBV4-1 and J is TRBJ2-7; possible D gene TRBD2, 6 bases. Germline loops: CDR1 MGHRA, CDR2 YSYEKL. The V and J ends lost 1 base and 3 bases respectively, with 10 bases between them. The CDR3 runs 14 residues.

The V call is TRBV27, the J call TRBJ1-6; 8 bases align to TRBD1. This CDR3 is built from 16 residues. V lost 3 bases and J lost 6; bases outside the gene matches: 7. CDR1 MNHEY and CDR2 SMNVEV come from the germline V gene (reference sequence). CDR3 in DNA: TGTGCCAGCAGTTTGCTCGACAGGGGAGCTAATTCACCCCTCCACTTT. It is translated as CASSLLDRGANSPLHF.

This clone was detected a few times. V and J are TRBV9 and TRBJ2-7, with 9 bases matching TRBD2. From germline, CDR1 is SGDLS and CDR2 YYNGEE. V was pared by 3 bases and J by 7 bases, with 8 bases of the junction left unmatched. The CDR3 has 14 amino acids. DNA of the CDR3: TGTGCCAGCAGCGCAGAGGGACTAGCAGATGAGCAGTACTTC. Protein: CASSAEGLADEQYF.